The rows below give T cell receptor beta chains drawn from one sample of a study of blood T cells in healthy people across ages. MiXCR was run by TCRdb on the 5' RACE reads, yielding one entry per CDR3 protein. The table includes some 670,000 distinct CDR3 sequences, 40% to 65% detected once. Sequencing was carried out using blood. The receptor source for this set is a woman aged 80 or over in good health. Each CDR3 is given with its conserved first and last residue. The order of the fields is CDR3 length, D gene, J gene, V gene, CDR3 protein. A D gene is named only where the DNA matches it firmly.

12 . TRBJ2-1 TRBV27 CATISDMNEQFF
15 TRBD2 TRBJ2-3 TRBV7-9 CASRKLAGGQDTQYF
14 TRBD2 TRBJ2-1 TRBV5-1 CASSHSGGYNEQFF
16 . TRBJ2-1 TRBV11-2 CASRHPGLLSYNEQFF
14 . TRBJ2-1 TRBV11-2 CASSLEGQTREQFF
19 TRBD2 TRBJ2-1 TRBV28 CASKDRSSGSGGSYNEQFF
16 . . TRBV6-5 CASSYQVRDPPYEQYF
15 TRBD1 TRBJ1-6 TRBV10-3 CAISAGTGFGSPLHF
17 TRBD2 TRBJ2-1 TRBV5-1 CASGLVGTSGGAGEQFF
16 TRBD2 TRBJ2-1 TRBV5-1 CASRSGTSGNYNEQFF
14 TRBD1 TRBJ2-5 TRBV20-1 CSARGGQPRETQYF
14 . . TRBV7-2 CASSSHTLGETQYF
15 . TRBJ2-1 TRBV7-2 CASSRSPHPGGEQFF
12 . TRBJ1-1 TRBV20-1 CSAREMNTEAFF
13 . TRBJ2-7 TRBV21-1 CASTGIRSYEQYF
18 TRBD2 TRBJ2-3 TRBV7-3 CASSLRTSGGLLADTQYF
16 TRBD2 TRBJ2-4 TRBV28 CASSSTSVRGKNIQYF
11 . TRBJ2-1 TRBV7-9 CASRLLGEQFF
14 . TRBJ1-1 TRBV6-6 CASSYSFRNTEAFF
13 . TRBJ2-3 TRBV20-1 CSAAGRNTDTQYF
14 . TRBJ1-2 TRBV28 CASMVLQGNYGYTF
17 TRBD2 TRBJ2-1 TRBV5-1 CASSLVRRASGSNEQFF
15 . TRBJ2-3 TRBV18 CASSHTTEEPDTQYF
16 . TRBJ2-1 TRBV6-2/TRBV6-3 CASSYEPSPSYNEQFF
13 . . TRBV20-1 CSANRPISYEQYF
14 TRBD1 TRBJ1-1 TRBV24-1 CATSDPRQGARAFF
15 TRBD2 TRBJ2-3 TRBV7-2 CASSLPAGGADTQYF
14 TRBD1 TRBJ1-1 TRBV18 CASSPDLGGAEAFF
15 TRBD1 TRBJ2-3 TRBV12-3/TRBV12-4 CASSTDRASADTQYF
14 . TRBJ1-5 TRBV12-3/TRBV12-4 CASSLQDSNQPQHF
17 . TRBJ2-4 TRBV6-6 CASSYDGRPLAKNIQYF
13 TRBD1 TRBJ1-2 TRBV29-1 CSVGDRENYGYTF
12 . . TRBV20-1 CSASGVGYEQYF
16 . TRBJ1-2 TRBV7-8 CASSLGSFRDGYGYTF
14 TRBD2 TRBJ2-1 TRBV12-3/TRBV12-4 CASSFQSGRERQFF
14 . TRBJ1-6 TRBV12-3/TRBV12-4 CASSLRGVRSPLHF
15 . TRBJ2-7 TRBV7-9 CASSRRDWRDYEQYF
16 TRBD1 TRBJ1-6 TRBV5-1 CASSLDGQGSGSPLHF
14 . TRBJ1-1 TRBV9 CASSVERGQFEAFF
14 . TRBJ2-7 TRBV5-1 CASSLGNGVHEQYF
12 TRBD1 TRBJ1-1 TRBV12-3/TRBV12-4 CASTFYRGETFF
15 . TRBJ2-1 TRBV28 CASSSLPRSGRQQFF
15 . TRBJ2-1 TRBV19 CASSIQAGRSNEQFF
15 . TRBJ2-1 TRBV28 CASSFISGTYNEQFF
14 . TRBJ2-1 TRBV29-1 CSVEGTGSYNEQFF
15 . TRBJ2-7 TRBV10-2 CASSDPYPNYNEQYF
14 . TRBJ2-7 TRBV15 CATSRRSSNYEQYF
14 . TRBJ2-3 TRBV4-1 CASSQDSSTDTQYF
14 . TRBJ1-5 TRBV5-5 CASTKTGNNQPQHF